This TCR beta chain was obtained from a study of T cell changes during pregnancy in multiple sclerosis. Looked up from germline, CDR1 is SGHTA and CDR2 is FQGNSA. The CDR3 totals 17 residues. The junction had 8 bases not matched to a gene; V was cut back by 2 bases and J by 4 bases. Using immunoSEQ multiplex PCR, the repertoire was profiled, and TCRdb retains in-frame clones only, with some absent. This sample yields tens of thousands of clones, of which roughly 92% are seen a single time; roughly 0.21% belongs to the top ten. A single count supports this clone. This TCR derives from a female donor with multiple sclerosis, enrolled in a pregnancy study. The starting material was CD4+ T cells from peripheral blood mononuclear cells, obtained before pregnancy. The chain employs TRBV7-2 and TRBJ2-1; 10 bases fit TRBD2. Here the CDR3 DNA reads TGTGCCAGCAGCTTAAGGGTAGGGACTAGCGTTTACAATGAGCAGTTCTTC. Translation gives CASSLRVGTSVYNEQFF.